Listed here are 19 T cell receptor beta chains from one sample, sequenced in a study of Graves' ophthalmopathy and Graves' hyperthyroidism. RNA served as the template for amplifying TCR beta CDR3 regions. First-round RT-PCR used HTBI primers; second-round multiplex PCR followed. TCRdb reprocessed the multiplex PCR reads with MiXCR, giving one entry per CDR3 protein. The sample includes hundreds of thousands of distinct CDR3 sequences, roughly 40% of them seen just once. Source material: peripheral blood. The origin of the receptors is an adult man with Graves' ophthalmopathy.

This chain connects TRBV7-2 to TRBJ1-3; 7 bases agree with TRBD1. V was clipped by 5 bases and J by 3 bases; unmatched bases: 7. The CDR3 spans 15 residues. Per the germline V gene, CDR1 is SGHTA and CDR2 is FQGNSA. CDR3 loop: CASSPRGTVGNTIYF. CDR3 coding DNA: TGTGCCAGCAGCCCAAGAGGGACAGTTGGAAACACCATATATTTT.

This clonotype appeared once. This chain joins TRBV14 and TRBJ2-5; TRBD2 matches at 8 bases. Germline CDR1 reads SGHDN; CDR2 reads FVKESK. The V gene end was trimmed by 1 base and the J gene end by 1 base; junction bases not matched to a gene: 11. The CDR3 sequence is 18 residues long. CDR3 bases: TGTGCCAGCAGCCAAGGTTTAGCGGGGATGGGGCCCCAAGAGACCCAGTACTTC. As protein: CASSQGLAGMGPQETQYF. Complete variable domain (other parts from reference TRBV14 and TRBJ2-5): EAGVTQFPSHSVIEKGQTVTLRCDPISGHDNLYWYRRVMGKEIKFLLHFVKESKQDESGMPNNRFLAERTGGTYSTLKVQPAELEDSGVYFCASSQGLAGMGPQETQYFGPGTRLLVL.

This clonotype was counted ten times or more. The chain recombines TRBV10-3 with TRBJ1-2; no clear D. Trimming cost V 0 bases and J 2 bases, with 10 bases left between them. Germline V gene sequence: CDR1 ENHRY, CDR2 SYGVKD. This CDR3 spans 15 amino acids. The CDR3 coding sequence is TGTGCCATCAGTGAGTCTAGCCGGACGAACTATGGCTACACCTTC. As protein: CAISESSRTNYGYTF.

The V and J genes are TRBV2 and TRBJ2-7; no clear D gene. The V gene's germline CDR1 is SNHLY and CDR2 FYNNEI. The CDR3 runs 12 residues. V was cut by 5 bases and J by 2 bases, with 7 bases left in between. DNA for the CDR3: TGTGCCAGCAGTTTATTTGCCTACGAGCAGTACTTC. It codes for CASSLFAYEQYF.

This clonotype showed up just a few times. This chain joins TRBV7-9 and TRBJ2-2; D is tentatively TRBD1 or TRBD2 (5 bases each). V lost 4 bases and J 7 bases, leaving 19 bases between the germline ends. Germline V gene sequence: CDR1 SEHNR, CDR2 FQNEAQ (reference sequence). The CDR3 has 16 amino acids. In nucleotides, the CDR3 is TGTGCCAGCAGCTCAACTGCCGGGACCACGGGCGGGGAGCTGTTTTTT. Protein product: CASSSTAGTTGGELFF.

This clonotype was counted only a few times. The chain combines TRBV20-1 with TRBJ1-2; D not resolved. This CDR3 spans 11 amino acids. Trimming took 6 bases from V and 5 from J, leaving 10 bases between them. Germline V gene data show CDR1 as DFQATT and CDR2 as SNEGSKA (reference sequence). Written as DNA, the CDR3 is TGCAGTGCCCGGCGTGATTATGGCTACACCTTC. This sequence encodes CSARRDYGYTF.

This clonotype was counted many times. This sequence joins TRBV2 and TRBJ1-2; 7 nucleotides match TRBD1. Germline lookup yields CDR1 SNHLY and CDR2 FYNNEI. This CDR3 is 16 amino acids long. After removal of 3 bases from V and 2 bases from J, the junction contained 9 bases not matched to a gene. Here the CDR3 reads CASSESPGQLNYGYTF. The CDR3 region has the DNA TGTGCCAGCAGTGAGTCTCCGGGACAGCTGAACTATGGCTACACCTTC.

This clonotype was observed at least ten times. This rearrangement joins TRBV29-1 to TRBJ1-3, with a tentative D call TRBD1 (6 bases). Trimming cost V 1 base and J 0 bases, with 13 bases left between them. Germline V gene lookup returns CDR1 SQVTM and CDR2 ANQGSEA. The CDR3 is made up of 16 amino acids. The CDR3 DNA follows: TGCAGCGTTGAAGCTTTTGGACAGAGCTCTGGAAACACCATATATTTT. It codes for CSVEAFGQSSGNTIYF. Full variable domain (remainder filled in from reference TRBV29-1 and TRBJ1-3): SAVISQKPSRDICQRGTSLTIQCQVDSQVTMMFWYRQQPGQSLTLIATANQGSEATYESGFVIDKFPISRPNLTFSTLTVSNMSPEDSSIYLCSVEAFGQSSGNTIYFGEGSWLTVV.

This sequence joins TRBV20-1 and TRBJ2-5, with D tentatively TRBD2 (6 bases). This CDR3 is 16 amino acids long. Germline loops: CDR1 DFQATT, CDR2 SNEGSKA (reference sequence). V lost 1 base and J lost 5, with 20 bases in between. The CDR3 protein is CSARGAEASVDETQYF. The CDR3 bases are TGCAGTGCTAGAGGGGCAGAGGCTAGCGTTGACGAGACCCAGTACTTC.

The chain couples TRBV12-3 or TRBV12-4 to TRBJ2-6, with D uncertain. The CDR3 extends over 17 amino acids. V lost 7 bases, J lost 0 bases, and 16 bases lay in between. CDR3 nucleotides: TGTGCCAGCACCACAAGACTGATCATCTCTGGGGCCAACGTCCTGACTTTC. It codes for CASTTRLIISGANVLTF.

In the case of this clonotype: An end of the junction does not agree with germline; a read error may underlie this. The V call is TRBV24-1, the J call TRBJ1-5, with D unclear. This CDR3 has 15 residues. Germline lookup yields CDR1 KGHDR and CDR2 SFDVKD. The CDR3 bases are TGTGCCAGCAGTTACTCAAGTAAGACAAATCAGCCCCAGCATTTT. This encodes CASSYSSKTNQPQHF.

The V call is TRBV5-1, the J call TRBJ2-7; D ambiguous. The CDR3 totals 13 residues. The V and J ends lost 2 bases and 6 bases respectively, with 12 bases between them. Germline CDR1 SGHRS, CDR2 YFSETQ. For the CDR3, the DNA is TGCGCCAGCAGCTTTACTACGAGGTCCGAGCAGTACTTC. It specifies CASSFTTRSEQYF.

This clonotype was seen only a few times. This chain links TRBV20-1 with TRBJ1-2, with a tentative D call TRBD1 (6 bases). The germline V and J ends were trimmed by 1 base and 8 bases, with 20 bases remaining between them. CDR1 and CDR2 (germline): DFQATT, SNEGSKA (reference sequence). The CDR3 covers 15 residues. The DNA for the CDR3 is TGCAGTGCTAGAGCAAGGAGGACAGAATGGGGGGGCTACACCTTC. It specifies CSARARRTEWGGYTF.

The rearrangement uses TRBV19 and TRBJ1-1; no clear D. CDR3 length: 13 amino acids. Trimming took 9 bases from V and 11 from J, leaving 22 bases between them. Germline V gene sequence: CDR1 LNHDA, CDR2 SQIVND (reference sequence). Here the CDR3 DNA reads TGTGCCAGCGCGATTCTCGGCAGCGTTTCCGCTTTCTTT. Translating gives CASAILGSVSAFF.

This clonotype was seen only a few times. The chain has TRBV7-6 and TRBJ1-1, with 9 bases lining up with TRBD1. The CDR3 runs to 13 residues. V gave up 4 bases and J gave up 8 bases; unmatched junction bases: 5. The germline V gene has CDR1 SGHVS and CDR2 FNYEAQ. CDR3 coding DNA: TGTGCCAGCAGCTCGAGGACAGGGGACGAAGCTTTCTTT. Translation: CASSSRTGDEAFF. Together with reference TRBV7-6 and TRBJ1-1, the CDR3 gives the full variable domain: GAGVSQSPRYKVTKRGQDVALRCDPISGHVSLYWYRQALGQGPEFLTYFNYEAQQDKSGLPNDRFSAERPEGSISTLTIQRTEQRDSAMYRCASSSRTGDEAFFGQGTRLTVV.

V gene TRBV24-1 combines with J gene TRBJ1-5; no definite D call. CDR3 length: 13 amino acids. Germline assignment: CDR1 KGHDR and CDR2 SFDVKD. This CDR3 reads CATHLGVNQPQHF. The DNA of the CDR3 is TGTGCTACCCATCTTGGGGTGAATCAGCCCCAGCATTTT.

The CDR3 nucleotides are TGCAGCTTAGCTCCAGGGGGGTACTATGGCTACACCTTC. It codes for CSLAPGGYYGYTF. V is TRBV29-1 and J is TRBJ1-2; TRBD1 aligns across 7 bases. CDR1 and CDR2 from the germline V gene are SQVTM and ANQGSEA. The CDR3 covers 13 residues. The V and J ends lost 8 bases and 3 bases, in that order; junction bases with no gene match: 9.

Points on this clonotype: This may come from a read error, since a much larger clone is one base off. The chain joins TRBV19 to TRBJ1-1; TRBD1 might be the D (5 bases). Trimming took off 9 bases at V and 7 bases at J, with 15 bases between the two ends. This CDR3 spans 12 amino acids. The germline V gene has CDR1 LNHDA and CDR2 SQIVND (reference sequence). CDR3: CASSFRGVEAFF. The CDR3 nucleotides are TGTGCCAGCAGCTTCCGGGGCGTTGAAGCTTTCTTT. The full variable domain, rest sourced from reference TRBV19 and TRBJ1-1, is DGGITQSPKYLFRKEGQNVTLSCEQNLNHDAMYWYRQDPGQGLRLIYYSQIVNDFQKGDIAEGYSVSREKKESFPLTVTSAQKNPTAFYLCASSFRGVEAFFGQGTRLTVV.

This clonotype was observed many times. CDR3: CASSVKDHSYEQYF. The CDR3 coding sequence is TGTGCCAGCAGTGTAAAGGACCACTCCTACGAGCAGTACTTC. V is TRBV25-1 and J is TRBJ2-7; no firm D call. CDR3 size: 14 residues. V gave up 4 bases and J gave up 0 bases, with 10 bases separating them. The germline gives CDR1 MGHDK, CDR2 SYGVNS.